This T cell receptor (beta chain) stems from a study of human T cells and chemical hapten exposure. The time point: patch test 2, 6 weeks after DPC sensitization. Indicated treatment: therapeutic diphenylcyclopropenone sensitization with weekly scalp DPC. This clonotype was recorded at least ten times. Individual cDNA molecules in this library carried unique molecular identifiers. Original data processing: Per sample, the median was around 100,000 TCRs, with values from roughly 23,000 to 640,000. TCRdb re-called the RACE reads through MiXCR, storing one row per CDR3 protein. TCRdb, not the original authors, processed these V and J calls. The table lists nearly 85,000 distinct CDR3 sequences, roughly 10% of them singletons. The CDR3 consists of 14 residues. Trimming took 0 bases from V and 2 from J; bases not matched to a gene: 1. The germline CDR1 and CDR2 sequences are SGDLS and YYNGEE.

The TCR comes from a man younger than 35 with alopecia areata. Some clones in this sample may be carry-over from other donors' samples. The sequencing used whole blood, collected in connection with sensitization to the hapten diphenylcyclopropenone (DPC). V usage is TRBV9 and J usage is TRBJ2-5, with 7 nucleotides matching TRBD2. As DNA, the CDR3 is TGTGCCAGCAGCGTAGCGGGGGGACAAGAGACCCAGTACTTC. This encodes CASSVAGGQETQYF.